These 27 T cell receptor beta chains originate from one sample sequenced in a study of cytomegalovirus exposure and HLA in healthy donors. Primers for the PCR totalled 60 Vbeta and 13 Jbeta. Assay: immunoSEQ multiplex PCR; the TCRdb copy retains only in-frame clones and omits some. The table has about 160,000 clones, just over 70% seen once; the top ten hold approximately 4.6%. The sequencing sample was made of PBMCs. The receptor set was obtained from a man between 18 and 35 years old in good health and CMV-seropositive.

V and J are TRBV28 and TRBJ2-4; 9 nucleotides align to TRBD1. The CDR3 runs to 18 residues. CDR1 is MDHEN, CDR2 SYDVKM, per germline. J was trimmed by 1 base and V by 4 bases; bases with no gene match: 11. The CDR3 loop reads CASSSTPSGTGAKNIQYF. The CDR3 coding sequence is TGTGCCAGCAGTTCCACTCCATCCGGGACAGGGGCCAAAAACATTCAGTACTTC.

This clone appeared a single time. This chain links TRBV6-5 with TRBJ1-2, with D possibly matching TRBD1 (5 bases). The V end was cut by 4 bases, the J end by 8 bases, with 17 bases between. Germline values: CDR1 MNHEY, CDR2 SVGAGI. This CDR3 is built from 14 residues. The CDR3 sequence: CASSSPQGLVGYTF. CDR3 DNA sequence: TGTGCCAGCAGTTCCCCCCAGGGCCTCGTAGGCTACACCTTC.

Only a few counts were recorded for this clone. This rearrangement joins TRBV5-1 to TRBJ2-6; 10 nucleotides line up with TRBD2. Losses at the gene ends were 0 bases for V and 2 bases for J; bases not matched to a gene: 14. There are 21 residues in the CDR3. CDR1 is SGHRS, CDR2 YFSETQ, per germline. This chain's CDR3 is CASSLALAGANLQAGANVLTF. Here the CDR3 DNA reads TGCGCCAGCAGCTTGGCCCTAGCGGGAGCGAACCTGCAGGCTGGGGCCAACGTCCTGACTTTC.

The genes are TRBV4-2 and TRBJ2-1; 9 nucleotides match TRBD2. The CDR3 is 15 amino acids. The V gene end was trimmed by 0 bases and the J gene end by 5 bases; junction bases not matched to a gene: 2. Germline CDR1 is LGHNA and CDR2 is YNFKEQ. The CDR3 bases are TGTGCCAGCAGCCAAGACGCGGGAGGGCACAATGAGCAGTTCTTC. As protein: CASSQDAGGHNEQFF.

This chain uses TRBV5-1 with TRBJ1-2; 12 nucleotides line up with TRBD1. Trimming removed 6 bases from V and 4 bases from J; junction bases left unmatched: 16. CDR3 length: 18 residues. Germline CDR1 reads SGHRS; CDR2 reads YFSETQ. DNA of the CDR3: TGCGCCAGCACCGTGGGGCCGGGACAGGGGGCGATTGGCTATGGCTACACCTTC. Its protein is CASTVGPGQGAIGYGYTF. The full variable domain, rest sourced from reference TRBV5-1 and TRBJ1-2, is KAGVTQTPRYLIKTRGQQVTLSCSPISGHRSVSWYQQTPGQGLQFLFEYFSETQRNKGNFPGRFSGRQFSNSRSEMNVSTLELGDSALYLCASTVGPGQGAIGYGYTFGSGTRLTVV.

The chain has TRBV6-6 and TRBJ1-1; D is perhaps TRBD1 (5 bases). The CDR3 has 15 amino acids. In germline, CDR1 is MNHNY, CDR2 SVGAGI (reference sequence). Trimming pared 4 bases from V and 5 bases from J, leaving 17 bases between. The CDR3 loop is CASSLTVSSGTEAFF. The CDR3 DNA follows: TGTGCCAGCAGTTTGACCGTGAGCTCAGGGACTGAAGCTTTCTTT.

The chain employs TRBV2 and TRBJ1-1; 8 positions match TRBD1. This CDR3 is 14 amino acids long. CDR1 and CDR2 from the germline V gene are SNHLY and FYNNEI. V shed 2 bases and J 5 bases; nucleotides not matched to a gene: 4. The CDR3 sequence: CASSEKDRVTEAFF. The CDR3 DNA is TGTGCCAGCAGTGAAAAGGACAGGGTGACTGAAGCTTTCTTT. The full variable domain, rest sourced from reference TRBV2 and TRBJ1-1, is EPEVTQTPSHQVTQMGQEVILRCVPISNHLYFYWYRQILGQKVEFLVSFYNNEISEKSEIFDDQFSVERPDGSNFTLKIRSTKLEDSAMYFCASSEKDRVTEAFFGQGTRLTVV.

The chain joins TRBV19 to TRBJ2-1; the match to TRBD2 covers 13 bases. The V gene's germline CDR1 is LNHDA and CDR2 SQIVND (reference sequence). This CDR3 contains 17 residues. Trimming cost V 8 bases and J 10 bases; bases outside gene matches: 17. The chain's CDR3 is CASYPALTSGGAGEQFF. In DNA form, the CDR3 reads TGTGCCAGTTACCCCGCCCTAACTAGCGGGGGGGCCGGGGAGCAGTTCTTC.

The CDR3 bases are TGTGCCAGCAGCCAGGGACTACCGGAGGACGAGCAGTACGTC. It is translated as CASSQGLPEDEQYV. V usage is TRBV7-6 and J usage is TRBJ2-7; TRBD2 matches 7 bases. The ends lost 5 bases at V and 5 bases at J; junction bases unmatched: 9. CDR1 SGHVS and CDR2 FNYEAQ come from the germline V gene. This CDR3 is 14 amino acids long.

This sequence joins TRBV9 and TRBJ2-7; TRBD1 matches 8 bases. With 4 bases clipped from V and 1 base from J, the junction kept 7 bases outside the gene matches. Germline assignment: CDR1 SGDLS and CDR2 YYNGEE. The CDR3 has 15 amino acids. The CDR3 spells CASSPGTGGSYEQYV. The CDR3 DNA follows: TGTGCCAGCAGCCCCGGGACAGGAGGTTCCTACGAGCAGTACGTC.

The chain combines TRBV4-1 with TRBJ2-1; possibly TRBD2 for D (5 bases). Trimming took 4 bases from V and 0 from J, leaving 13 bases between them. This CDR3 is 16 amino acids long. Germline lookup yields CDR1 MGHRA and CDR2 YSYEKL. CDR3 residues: CASSPGLGSSYNEQFF. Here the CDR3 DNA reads TGCGCCAGCAGCCCCGGGTTGGGGAGCTCCTACAATGAGCAGTTCTTC.

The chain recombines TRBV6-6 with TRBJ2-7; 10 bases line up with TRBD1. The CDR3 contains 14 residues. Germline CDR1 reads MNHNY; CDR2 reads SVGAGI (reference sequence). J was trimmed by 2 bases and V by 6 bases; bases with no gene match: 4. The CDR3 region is CASRGQGTTYEQYV. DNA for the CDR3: TGTGCCAGCAGGGGACAGGGGACTACCTACGAGCAGTACGTC.

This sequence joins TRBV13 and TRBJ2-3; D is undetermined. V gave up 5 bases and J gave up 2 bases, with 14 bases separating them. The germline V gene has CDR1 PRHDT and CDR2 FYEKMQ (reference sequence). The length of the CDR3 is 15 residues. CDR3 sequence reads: CASSPRGSFTDTQYF. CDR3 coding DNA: TGTGCCAGCAGCCCCCGAGGCAGCTTCACAGATACGCAGTATTTT.

The CDR3 here is CASSLDSGWNNEQFF. The DNA for the CDR3 is TGCGCCAGCAGCTTGGACAGCGGCTGGAACAATGAGCAGTTCTTC. The chain joins TRBV5-1 to TRBJ2-1; D might be TRBD2 (5 bases). The CDR3 is 15 amino acids. V lost 0 bases to trimming and J lost 5 bases, with 12 bases between them. Germline V gene lookup returns CDR1 SGHRS and CDR2 YFSETQ.

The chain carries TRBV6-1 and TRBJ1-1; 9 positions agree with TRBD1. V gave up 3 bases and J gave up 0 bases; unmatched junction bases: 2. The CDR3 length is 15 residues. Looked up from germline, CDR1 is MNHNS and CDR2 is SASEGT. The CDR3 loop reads CASSDRQGVNTEAFF. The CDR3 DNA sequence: TGTGCCAGCAGTGACCGACAGGGGGTGAACACTGAAGCTTTCTTT.

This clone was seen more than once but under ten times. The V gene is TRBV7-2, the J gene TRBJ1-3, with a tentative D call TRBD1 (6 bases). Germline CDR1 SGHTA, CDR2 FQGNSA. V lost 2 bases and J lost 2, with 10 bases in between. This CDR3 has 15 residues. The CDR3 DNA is TGTGCCAGCAGCTTAAGTCCAGGGGCTGGAAACACCATATATTTT. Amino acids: CASSLSPGAGNTIYF.

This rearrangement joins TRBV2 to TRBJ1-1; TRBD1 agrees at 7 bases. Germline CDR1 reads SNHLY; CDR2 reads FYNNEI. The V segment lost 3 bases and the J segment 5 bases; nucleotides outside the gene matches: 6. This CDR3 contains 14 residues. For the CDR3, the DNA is TGTGCCAGCAGTGACACAGGGGAGTGGACTGAAGCTTTCTTT. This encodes CASSDTGEWTEAFF.

This chain's CDR3 is CASSLDGTSGGVEQFF. CDR3 bases: TGCGCCAGCAGCTTGGATGGGACTAGCGGGGGGGTGGAGCAGTTCTTC. The chain joins TRBV5-1 to TRBJ2-1, with TRBD2 matching over 16 bases. CDR3 length: 16 amino acids. Germline V gene lookup returns CDR1 SGHRS and CDR2 YFSETQ. The trim removed 0 bases at V and 10 bases at J, leaving 4 bases unmatched.

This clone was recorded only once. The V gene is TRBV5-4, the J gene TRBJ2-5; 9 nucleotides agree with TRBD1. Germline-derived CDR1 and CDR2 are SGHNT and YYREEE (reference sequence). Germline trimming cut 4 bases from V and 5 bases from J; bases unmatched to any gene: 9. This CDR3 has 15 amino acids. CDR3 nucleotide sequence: TGTGCCAGCAGCCCTTGGACAGGGGATGGGGAGACCCAGTACTTC. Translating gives CASSPWTGDGETQYF. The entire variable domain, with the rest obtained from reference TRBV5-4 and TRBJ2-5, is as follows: ETGVTQSPTHLIKTRGQQVTLRCSSQSGHNTVSWYQQALGQGPQFIFQYYREEENGRGNFPPRFSGLQFPNYSSELNVNALELDDSALYLCASSPWTGDGETQYFGPGTRLLVL.

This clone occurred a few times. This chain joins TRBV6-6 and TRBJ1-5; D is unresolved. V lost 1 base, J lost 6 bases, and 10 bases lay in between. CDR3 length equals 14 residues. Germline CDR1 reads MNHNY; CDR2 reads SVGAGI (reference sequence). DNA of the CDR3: TGTGCCAGCAGTTACTTATCGTTTATTCAGCCCCAGCATTTT. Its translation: CASSYLSFIQPQHF.

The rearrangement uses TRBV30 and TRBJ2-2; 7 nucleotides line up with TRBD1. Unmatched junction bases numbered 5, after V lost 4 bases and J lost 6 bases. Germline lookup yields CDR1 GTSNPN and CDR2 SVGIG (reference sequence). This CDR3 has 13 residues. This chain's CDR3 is CAWTRTGAGELFF. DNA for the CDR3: TGTGCCTGGACTAGGACAGGAGCCGGGGAGCTGTTTTTT.

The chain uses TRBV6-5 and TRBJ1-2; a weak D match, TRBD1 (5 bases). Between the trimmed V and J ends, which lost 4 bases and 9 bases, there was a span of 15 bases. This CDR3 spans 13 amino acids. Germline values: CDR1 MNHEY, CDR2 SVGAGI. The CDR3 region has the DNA TGTGCCAGCAGTTCCCCAGGGCACTTTAGCTACACCTTC. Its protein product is CASSSPGHFSYTF.

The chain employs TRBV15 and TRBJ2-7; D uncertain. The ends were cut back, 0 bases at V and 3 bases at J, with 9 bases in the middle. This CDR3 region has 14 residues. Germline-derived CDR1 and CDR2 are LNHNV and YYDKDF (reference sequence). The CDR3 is CATSRDRADYEQYV. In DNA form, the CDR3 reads TGTGCCACCAGCAGAGATCGGGCAGACTACGAGCAGTACGTC.

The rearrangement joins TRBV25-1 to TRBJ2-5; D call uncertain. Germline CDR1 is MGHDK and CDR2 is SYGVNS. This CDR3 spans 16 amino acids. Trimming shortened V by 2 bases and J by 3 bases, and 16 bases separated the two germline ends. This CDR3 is CASSERTPGFEETQYF. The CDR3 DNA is TGTGCCAGCAGTGAACGCACCCCCGGGTTTGAAGAGACCCAGTACTTC.

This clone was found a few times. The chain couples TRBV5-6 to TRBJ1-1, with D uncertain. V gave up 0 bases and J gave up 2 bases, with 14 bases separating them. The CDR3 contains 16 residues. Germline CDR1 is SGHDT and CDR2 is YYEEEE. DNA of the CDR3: TGTGCCAGCAGCTTGGCCGGGTGGGAGGGCAACACTGAAGCTTTCTTT. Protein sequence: CASSLAGWEGNTEAFF.

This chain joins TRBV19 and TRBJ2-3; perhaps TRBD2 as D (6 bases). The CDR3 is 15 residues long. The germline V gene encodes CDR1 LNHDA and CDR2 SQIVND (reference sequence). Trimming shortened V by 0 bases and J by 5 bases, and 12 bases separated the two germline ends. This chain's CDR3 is CASSIEGDSIDTQYF. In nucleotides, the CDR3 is TGTGCCAGTAGTATAGAAGGGGACTCCATAGATACGCAGTATTTT. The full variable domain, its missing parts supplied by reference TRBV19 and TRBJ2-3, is DGGITQSPKYLFRKEGQNVTLSCEQNLNHDAMYWYRQDPGQGLRLIYYSQIVNDFQKGDIAEGYSVSREKKESFPLTVTSAQKNPTAFYLCASSIEGDSIDTQYFGPGTRLTVL.

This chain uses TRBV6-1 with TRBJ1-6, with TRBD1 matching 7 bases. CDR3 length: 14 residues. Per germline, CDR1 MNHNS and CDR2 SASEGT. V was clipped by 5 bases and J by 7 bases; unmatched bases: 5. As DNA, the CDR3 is TGTGCCAGCAGTCGAGACAGGGTAAATTCACCCCTCCACTTT. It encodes CASSRDRVNSPLHF.